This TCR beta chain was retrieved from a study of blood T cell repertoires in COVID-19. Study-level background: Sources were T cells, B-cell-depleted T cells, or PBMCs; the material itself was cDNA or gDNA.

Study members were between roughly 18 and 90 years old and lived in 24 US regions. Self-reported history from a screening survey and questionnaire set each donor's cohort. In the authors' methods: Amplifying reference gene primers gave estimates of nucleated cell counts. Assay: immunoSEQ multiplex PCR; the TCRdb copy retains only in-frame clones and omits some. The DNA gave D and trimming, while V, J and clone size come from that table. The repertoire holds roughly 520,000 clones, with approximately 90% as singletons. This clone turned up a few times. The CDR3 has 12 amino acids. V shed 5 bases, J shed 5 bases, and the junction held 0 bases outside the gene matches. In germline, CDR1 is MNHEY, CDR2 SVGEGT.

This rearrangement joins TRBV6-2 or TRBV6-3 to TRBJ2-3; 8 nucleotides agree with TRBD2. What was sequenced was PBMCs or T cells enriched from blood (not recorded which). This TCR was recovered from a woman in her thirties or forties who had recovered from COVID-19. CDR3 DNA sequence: TGTGCCAGCAGTCTAGCGGGAGATACGCAGTATTTT. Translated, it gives CASSLAGDTQYF.